This entry concerns a single TCR beta chain. What antigen it recognizes has not been identified. Base qualities are not at hand, and no much larger clone is one base apart. This specimen belongs to a study of cytomegalovirus exposure and HLA in healthy donors (dated by TCRdb to about 2017). General notes on the study: A later analysis indicated that the roughly 120 validation repertoires were generated on the platform also employed for the roughly 650 repertoires of the first cohort. The study aimed to test whether signatures of past pathogen exposure could be identified by cataloging public T cell receptors. In addition to the first cohort of hundreds of subjects, a separate validation cohort of over 90 different subjects was used. High-throughput TCR immunosequencing, statistical association of individual TCRs with disease status, and machine learning were combined to predict cytomegalovirus infection status.

Results the study describes overall, beyond this receptor: The authors suggested that the approach could potentially be generalized to other disease states and immunological phenotypes. The study gave a list of 150 to 200 TCR beta chains associated with cytomegalovirus. Of the cluster scores, about 94% were above 0 in a later analysis, which found that TCRs clustered in the first cohort also tended to co-occur in the roughly 130 validation repertoires. Across donors, most TCR sequences were observed very rarely, whereas some public TCRs were present in many individuals. In vitro tests confirmed that a few of the cytomegalovirus-associated TCR beta chains recognize cytomegalovirus antigens. The validation cohort had no HLA typing available for a later analysis, so co-occurrence within that cohort was assessed over all 120 or so repertoires. The classifier was reported to diagnose cytomegalovirus status with high specificity and sensitivity in both the original cohort and the validation cohort.

Separate from the approximately 670-subject first cohort, the validation cohort of roughly 120 subjects was the group to which the donors belonged. The library relied on the immunoSEQ multiplex PCR assay. In the authors' own workflow: A statistical classification framework was built to diagnose cytomegalovirus status from the catalog of TCR beta chain sequences. The table was pulled from immuneACCESS by TCRdb, which kept in-frame rearrangements only. Such tables lose some clones; where checked, under half of the loss comes from unresolved V genes, and the rest has no known cause. V and J calls and clone size come straight from that table; D and trimming were deduced from the DNA. The sample has 55,000 to 80,000 clones on record, around 95% of them singletons. The top ten constitute around 1.5% of the sample. The TCR originated in a man aged 18 to 30 in good health and CMV-seropositive. The material sequenced was PBMCs.

The CDR3 loop reads CASSFTGGDEKLFF. The nucleotide sequence is given as TGTGCCAGCAGCTTTACTGGGGGCGATGAAAAACTGTTTTTT. The rearranged chain carries TRBV5-4 and TRBJ1-4; tentative D gene TRBD1, with 6 bases matching. Its CDR3 holds 14 amino acids, cysteine through phenylalanine. The read is trimmed to its CDR3 DNA, 42 bases read in frame from base 1. Relative to germline, V is 2 bases shorter and J is 6 bases shorter, with 11 bases between their ends. According to the germline V gene (reference sequence), CDR1 reads SGHNT and CDR2 reads YYREEE.